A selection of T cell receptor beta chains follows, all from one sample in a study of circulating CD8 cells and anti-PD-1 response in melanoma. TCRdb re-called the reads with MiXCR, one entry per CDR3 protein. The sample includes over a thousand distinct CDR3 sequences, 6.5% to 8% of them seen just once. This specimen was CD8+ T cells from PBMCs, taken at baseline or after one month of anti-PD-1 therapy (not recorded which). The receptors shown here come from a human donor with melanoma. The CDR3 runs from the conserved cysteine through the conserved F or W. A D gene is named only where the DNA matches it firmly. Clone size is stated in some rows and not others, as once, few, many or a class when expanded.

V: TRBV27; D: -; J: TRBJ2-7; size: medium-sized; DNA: TGTGCCAGCAGTTTTGGGGCAGGGGCCGAGCAGTACTTC; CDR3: CASSFGAGAEQYF
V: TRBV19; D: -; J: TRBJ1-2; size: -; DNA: TGTGCCAGTAGTATAGATCTGCCAGTCAACTATGGCTACACCTTC; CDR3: CASSIDLPVNYGYTF
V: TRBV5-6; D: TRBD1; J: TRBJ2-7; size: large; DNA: TGTGCCAGCAGCCCGTCCGGGACAGAGCTCTACGAGCAGTACTTC; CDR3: CASSPSGTELYEQYF
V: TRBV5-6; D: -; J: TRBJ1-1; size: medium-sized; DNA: TGTGCCAGCAGCTTGATTAAGAAGATGAACACTGAAGCTTTCTTT; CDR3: CASSLIKKMNTEAFF
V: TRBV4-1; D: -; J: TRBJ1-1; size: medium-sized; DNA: TGCGCCAGCAGCCAAGGGACTGAAGCTTTCTTT; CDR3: CASSQGTEAFF
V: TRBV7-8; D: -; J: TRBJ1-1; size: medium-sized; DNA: TGTGCCAGCAGTTATAGTAGAGGGGGAGGTCGACGGGGCACTGAAGCTTTCTTT; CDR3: CASSYSRGGGRRGTEAFF
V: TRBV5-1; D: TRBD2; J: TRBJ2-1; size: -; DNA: TGTGCCAGCAGCCCGGGACTAGCTGGTAATGAGCAGTTCTTC; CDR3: CASSPGLAGNEQFF
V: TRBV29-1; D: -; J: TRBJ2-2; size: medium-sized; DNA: TGCAGCGTTGTGGGGGGCACCGGGGAGCTGTTTTTT; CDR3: CSVVGGTGELFF
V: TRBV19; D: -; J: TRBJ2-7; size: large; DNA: TGTGCCAGTAGTACCGGCGGGACAGCTATCTACGAGCAGTACTTC; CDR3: CASSTGGTAIYEQYF
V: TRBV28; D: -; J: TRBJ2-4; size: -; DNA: TGTGCCAGCAGTTTGGTAGCGGCCCTCTCCTACATTCAGTACTTC; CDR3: CASSLVAALSYIQYF
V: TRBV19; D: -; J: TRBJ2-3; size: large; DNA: TGTGCCAGTAGTATGTCGACGGACAGTGCAGATACGCAGTATTTT; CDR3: CASSMSTDSADTQYF
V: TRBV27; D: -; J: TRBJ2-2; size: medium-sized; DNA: TGTGCCAGCAGTTTCGGGGACGTGGGGCCCGGGGAGCTGTTTTTT; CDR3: CASSFGDVGPGELFF
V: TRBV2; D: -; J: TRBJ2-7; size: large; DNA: TGTGCCAGCAGTGAAGGGGACTCCCAAACCTACGAGCAGTACTTC; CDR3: CASSEGDSQTYEQYF
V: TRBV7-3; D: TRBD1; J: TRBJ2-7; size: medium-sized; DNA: TGTGCCAGCAGCTTCTATCCCGGGACAGGCTACGAGCAGTACTTC; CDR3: CASSFYPGTGYEQYF
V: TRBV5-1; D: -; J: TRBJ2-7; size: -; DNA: TGCGCCAGCAGCTTTGGACAGTTCTACGAGCAGTACTTC; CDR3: CASSFGQFYEQYF
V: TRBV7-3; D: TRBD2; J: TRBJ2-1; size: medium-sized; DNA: TGTGCCAGCAGCGAAGCGGGGGGCTACAATGAGCAGTTCTTC; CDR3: CASSEAGGYNEQFF
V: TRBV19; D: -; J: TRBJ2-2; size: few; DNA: TGTGCCAGTAGTATTTTGACGAACACCGGGGAGCTGTTTTTT; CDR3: CASSILTNTGELFF
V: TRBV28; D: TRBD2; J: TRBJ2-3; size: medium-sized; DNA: TGTGCCAGCAGTCCCGGGGACTATCTAGATACGCAGTATTTT; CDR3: CASSPGDYLDTQYF
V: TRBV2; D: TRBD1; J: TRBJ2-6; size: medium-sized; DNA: TGTGCCAGCAGACAGGGGCCTTCTGGGGCCAACGTCCTGACTTTC; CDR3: CASRQGPSGANVLTF
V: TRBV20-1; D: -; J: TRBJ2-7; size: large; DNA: TGCAGTGCTAGGGCCCTCGCCTACGAGCAGTACTTC; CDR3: CSARALAYEQYF
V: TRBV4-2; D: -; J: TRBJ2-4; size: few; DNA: TGTGCCAGCAGCCAATTCCTTGGAATTGTGGACATTCAGTACTTC; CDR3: CASSQFLGIVDIQYF
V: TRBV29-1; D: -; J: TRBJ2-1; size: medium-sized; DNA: TGCAGCGCTAAATTGGCAGGTATGAGCTCCTACAATGAGCAGTTCTTC; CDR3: CSAKLAGMSSYNEQFF
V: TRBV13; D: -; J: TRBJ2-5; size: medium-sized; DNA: TGTGCCAGCAGCTTAAGGGGTGAGACCCAGTACTTC; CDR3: CASSLRGETQYF
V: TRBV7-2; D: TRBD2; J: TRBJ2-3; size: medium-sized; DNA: TGTGCCAGCAGGCCAGCAGCGGGGGGCACAGATACGCAGTATTTT; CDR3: CASRPAAGGTDTQYF
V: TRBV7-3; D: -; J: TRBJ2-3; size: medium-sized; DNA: TGTGCCAGCAGCTTAACATCCGGGGGACTCACAGATACGCAGTATTTT; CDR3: CASSLTSGGLTDTQYF
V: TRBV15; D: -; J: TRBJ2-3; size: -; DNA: TGTGCCACCAGCAGAGATGGACTCCTAAACACAGATACGCAGTATTTT; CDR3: CATSRDGLLNTDTQYF
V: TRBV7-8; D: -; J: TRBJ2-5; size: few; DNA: TGTGCCAGCAGCTTAGTGGCCTGGGGGACGGAGACCCAGTACTTC; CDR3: CASSLVAWGTETQYF
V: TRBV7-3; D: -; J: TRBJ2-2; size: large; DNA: TGTGCCAGCAGCCCCCCCCAGGGTATCGGGACCGGGGAGCTGTTTTTT; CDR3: CASSPPQGIGTGELFF
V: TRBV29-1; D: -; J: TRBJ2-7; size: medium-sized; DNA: TGCAGCGTTGTGGAGGACCTTCTCTACGAGCAGTACTTC; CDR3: CSVVEDLLYEQYF
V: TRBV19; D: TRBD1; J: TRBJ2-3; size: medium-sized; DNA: TGTGCCAGTAGTACCCAGGGGGTCATCACAGATACGCAGTATTTT; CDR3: CASSTQGVITDTQYF
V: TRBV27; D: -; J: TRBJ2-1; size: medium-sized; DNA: TGTGCCAGCAGCCTCCGGGACCTCGATGTTGAGCAGTTCTTC; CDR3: CASSLRDLDVEQFF
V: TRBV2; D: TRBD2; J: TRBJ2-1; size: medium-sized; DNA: TGTGCCAGCAGTGAGAAGGGACTAGCGGGCTACAATGAGCAGTTCTTC; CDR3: CASSEKGLAGYNEQFF
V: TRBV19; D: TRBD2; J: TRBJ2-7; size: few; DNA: TGTGCCAGTACGGGAGCGGGAGATTTCTACGAGCAGTACTTC; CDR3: CASTGAGDFYEQYF
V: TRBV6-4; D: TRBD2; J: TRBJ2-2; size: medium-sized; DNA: TGTGCCAGCAGACAGACTAGCGGGAGCGCCGGGGAGCTGTTTTTT; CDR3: CASRQTSGSAGELFF
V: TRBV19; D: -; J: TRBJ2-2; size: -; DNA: TGTCCCAGTAGTATTTTGACGAACACCGGGGAGCTGTTTTTT; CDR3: CPSSILTNTGELFF
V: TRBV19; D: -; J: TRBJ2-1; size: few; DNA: TGTGCCAGTAGATTCCTCGGTGAGCAGTTCTTC; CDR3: CASRFLGEQFF
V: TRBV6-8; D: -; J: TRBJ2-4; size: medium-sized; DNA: TGTGCCAGCAGTTCGAGGATCGGAGGGATAACAAAAAACATTCAGTACTTC; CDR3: CASSSRIGGITKNIQYF
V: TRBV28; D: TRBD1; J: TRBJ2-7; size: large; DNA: TGTGCCAGCAGTTTGGGACAGGAGCATCCCTACGAGCAGTACTTC; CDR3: CASSLGQEHPYEQYF
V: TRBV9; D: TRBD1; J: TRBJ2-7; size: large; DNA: TGTGCCAGCAGCGTAGGTCAGGGGGCGTCCTACGAGCAGTACTTC; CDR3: CASSVGQGASYEQYF
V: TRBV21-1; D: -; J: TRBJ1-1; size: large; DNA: TGTGCCAGCAGCAAATGGGGGCCCACTGAAGCTTTCTTT; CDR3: CASSKWGPTEAFF
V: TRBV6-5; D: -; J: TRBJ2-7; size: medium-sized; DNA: TGTGCCAGCGGACCCTACTACGAGCAGTACTTC; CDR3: CASGPYYEQYF
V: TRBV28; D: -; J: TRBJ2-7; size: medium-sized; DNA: TGTGCCAGCGAGTCGTCGGGGGGCAGAGACGAGCAGTACTTC; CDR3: CASESSGGRDEQYF
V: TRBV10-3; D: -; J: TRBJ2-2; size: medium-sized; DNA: TGTGCCATCAGTGAGGTGGGAACCGGGGAGCTGTTTTTT; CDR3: CAISEVGTGELFF
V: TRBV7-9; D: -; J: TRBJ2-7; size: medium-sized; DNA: TGTGCCAGCAGCCCCTCCTCCTACCCCAACGAGCAGTACTTC; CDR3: CASSPSSYPNEQYF
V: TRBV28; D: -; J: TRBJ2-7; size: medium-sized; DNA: TGTGCCAGCAGTTTATCTGGCTACGAGCAGTACTTC; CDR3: CASSLSGYEQYF
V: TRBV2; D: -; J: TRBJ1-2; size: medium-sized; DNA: TGTGCCAGCAGTGATACGGGGGGCAATGGCTACACCTTC; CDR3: CASSDTGGNGYTF
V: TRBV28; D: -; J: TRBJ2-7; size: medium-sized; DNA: TGTGCCAGCAGTCCCCTAAGGATAGGGGAGCAGTACTTC; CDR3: CASSPLRIGEQYF
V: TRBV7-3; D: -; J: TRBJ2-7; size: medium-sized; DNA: TGTGCCAGCAGCTTAGGACATGGACAGCAGTACGAGCAGTACTTC; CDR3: CASSLGHGQQYEQYF
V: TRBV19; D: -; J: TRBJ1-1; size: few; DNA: TGTGCCAGTACCCGCCGATTAGGAGTTGAAGCTTTCTTT; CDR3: CASTRRLGVEAFF
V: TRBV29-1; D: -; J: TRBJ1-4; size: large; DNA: TGCAGCGGGGGGAATGAAAAACTGTTTTTT; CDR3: CSGGNEKLFF
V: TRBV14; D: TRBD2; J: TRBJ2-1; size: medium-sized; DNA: TGTGCCAGCAGCCAAGTTGCTTCCAGCGGGGGATACAATGAGCAGTTCTTC; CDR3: CASSQVASSGGYNEQFF
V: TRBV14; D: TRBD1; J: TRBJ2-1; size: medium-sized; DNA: TGTGCCAGCAGTCTTTGGGGGACAGTAAGCGGTGAGCAGTTCTTC; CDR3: CASSLWGTVSGEQFF
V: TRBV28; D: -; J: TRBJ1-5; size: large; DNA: TGTGCCAGCAGTTTAAGGGCCATCTACCGGCTCGAGCCCCAGCATTTT; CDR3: CASSLRAIYRLEPQHF
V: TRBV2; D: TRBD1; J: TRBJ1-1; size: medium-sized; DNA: TGTGCCAAAACACGGACAGGGGGCACTGAAGCTTTCTTT; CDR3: CAKTRTGGTEAFF
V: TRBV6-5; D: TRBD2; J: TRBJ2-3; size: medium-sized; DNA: TGTGCCAGCAGCCAAACCGGGGGCGGGAGGGGAGATACGCAGTATTTT; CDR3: CASSQTGGGRGDTQYF
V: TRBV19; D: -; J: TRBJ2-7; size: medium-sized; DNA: TGTGCCAGTACTCCGGGACGGGGACCCTACGAGCAGTACTTC; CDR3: CASTPGRGPYEQYF
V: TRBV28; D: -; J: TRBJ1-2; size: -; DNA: TGTGCCAGCAGTTTTAAGGCGCGGGGGACGGGTGGCTACACCTTC; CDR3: CASSFKARGTGGYTF
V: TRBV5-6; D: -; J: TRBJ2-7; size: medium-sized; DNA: TGTGCCAGCAGCTTCGGGACTGCTCGCGAGCAGTACTTC; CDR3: CASSFGTAREQYF
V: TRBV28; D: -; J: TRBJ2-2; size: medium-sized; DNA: TGTGCCAGCAGTTCGGACACGAACACCGGGGAGCTGTTTTTT; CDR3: CASSSDTNTGELFF
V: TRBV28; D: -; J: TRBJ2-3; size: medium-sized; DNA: TGTGCCAGCATGCTCACTAGCAGCACAGATACGCAGTATTTT; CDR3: CASMLTSSTDTQYF